This passage covers 12 T cell receptor beta chains from one sample sequenced in a study of cytomegalovirus exposure and HLA in healthy donors. PCR used 60 Vbeta primers and 13 Jbeta primers. Sequencing was performed with immunoSEQ multiplex PCR; in TCRdb, only in-frame clones are kept and a portion is missing. The sample lists 110,000 to 150,000 clones, 75% occurring once. The sequenced sample was PBMCs. The receptors come from a young man in good health and CMV-seronegative.

The table lists this clone with a count of one. The rearrangement joins TRBV11-2 to TRBJ1-2; a weak D match, TRBD1 (5 bases). Trimming shortened V by 4 bases and J by 3 bases, and 12 bases separated the two germline ends. The CDR3 length is 14 residues. The germline CDR1 and CDR2 sequences are SGHAT and FQNNGV. The CDR3 loop reads CASSWPGRDYGYTF. In nucleotides, the CDR3 is TGTGCCAGCAGCTGGCCGGGCAGGGACTATGGCTACACCTTC. The variable domain in full, completed from reference TRBV11-2 and TRBJ1-2, reads EAGVAQSPRYKIIEKRQSVAFWCNPISGHATLYWYQQILGQGPKLLIQFQNNGVVDDSQLPKDRFSAERLKGVDSTLKIQPAKLEDSAVYLCASSWPGRDYGYTFGSGTRLTVV.

The chain recombines TRBV10-2 with TRBJ2-1; TRBD2 aligns across 9 bases. The length of the CDR3 is 16 residues. Germline loops: CDR1 WSHSY, CDR2 SAAADI. V shed 10 bases, J shed 7 bases, and the junction held 17 bases outside the gene matches. Here the CDR3 reads CATTLRSAGGPNEQFF. CDR3 nucleotide sequence: TGCGCCACTACTCTCCGGTCGGCGGGGGGGCCGAATGAGCAGTTCTTC.

The genes are TRBV9 and TRBJ2-1; TRBD1 matches 8 bases. The CDR3 runs to 14 residues. The germline V gene has CDR1 SGDLS and CDR2 YYNGEE. Trimming removed 0 bases from V and 8 bases from J; junction bases left unmatched: 4. Here the CDR3 DNA reads TGTGCCAGCAGCGTAGAGACAGGGGACCATGAGCAGTTCTTC. Translated, it gives CASSVETGDHEQFF.

This clone was seen once. This rearrangement joins TRBV15 to TRBJ2-7, with 7 bases identical to TRBD2. CDR3 size: 15 residues. The germline CDR1 and CDR2 sequences are LNHNV and YYDKDF (reference sequence). V shed 0 bases, J shed 9 bases, and the junction held 11 bases outside the gene matches. CDR3: CATSRDLDGGSGQYF. CDR3 coding DNA: TGTGCCACCAGCAGAGATTTGGACGGGGGGTCGGGGCAGTACTTC.

This clone was seen only once. V and J are TRBV6-1 and TRBJ2-2, with 7 bases aligning to TRBD2. J was trimmed by 5 bases and V by 1 base; bases with no gene match: 7. The CDR3 totals 16 residues. Germline V gene sequence: CDR1 MNHNS, CDR2 SASEGT. CDR3 sequence reads: CASSEGGGAGTGELFF. The CDR3, as DNA: TGTGCCAGCAGTGAAGGGGGAGGGGCTGGAACCGGGGAGCTGTTTTTT.

This clone was detected only once. V and J are TRBV11-2 and TRBJ2-1, with TRBD2 matching over 7 bases. The CDR3 is made up of 18 amino acids. Germline lookup yields CDR1 SGHAT and CDR2 FQNNGV. The V and J ends lost 4 bases and 3 bases, in that order; junction bases with no gene match: 15. Here the CDR3 reads CASSSGDSSGYYYNEQFF. CDR3 in DNA: TGTGCCAGCAGCTCGGGGGATTCTAGCGGTTATTACTACAATGAGCAGTTCTTC.

The rearrangement links TRBV6-5 to TRBJ1-1, with D perhaps TRBD1 (5 bases). This CDR3 region has 13 residues. Germline CDR1 MNHEY, CDR2 SVGAGI. The V end lost 6 bases, the J end lost 3 bases, and 11 bases lay between the germline ends. CDR3 coding DNA: TGTGCCAGCAGACGACAGTTGGACACTGAAGCTTTCTTT. It is translated as CASRRQLDTEAFF.

The chain employs TRBV7-9 and TRBJ2-4; D is possibly TRBD1 (6 bases). Trimming took off 1 base at V and 9 bases at J, with 19 bases between the two ends. Germline-derived CDR1 and CDR2 are SEHNR and FQNEAQ (reference sequence). There are 16 residues in the CDR3. CDR3: CASSLGSATGMSIQYF. In nucleotides, the CDR3 is TGTGCCAGCAGCTTAGGGTCGGCCACAGGGATGAGCATTCAGTACTTC.

The V call is TRBV7-2, the J call TRBJ2-3; perhaps TRBD2 as D (5 bases). The CDR3 has 14 amino acids. The V gene's germline CDR1 is SGHTA and CDR2 FQGNSA. V lost 0 bases and J 1 base, leaving 5 bases between the germline ends. The CDR3 protein is CASSLASGTDTQYF. For the CDR3, the DNA is TGTGCCAGCAGCTTAGCTAGCGGCACAGATACGCAGTATTTT. Full variable domain (outside the CDR3, taken from reference TRBV7-2 and TRBJ2-3): GAGVSQSPSNKVTEKGKDVELRCDPISGHTALYWYRQSLGQGLEFLIYFQGNSAPDKSGLPSDRFSAERTGGSVSTLTIQRTQQEDSAVYLCASSLASGTDTQYFGPGTRLTVL.

The chain couples TRBV6-5 to TRBJ2-3; 9 bases are shared with TRBD2. The CDR3 contains 16 residues. The germline V gene has CDR1 MNHEY and CDR2 SVGAGI. Losses at the gene ends were 2 bases for V and 5 bases for J; bases not matched to a gene: 8. The CDR3 reads CASSYRGGAGGDTQYF. CDR3 sequence (DNA): TGTGCCAGCAGTTACCGCGGGGGGGCCGGGGGAGATACGCAGTATTTT.

The chain joins TRBV19 to TRBJ2-1; TRBD2 aligns across 8 bases. V was pared by 3 bases and J by 9 bases, with 10 bases of the junction left unmatched. Germline lookup yields CDR1 LNHDA and CDR2 SQIVND (reference sequence). The CDR3 sequence is 15 residues long. The CDR3 nucleotides are TGTGCCAGTAGTATGGGGCGGGGGGACCCACTTGAGCAGTTCTTC. Translated, it gives CASSMGRGDPLEQFF.

The V call is TRBV6-5, the J call TRBJ2-7; TRBD2 aligns across 10 bases. Germline V gene lookup returns CDR1 MNHEY and CDR2 SVGAGI. The CDR3 has 14 residues. V dropped 6 bases and J dropped 1; count of bases not matched to a gene: 3. The CDR3 bases are TGTGCCAGCAGCCAAGCGGGAGGGTCCTACGAGCAGTACTTC. Its translation: CASSQAGGSYEQYF.